This entry lists 2 T cell receptor beta chains sequenced from one sample in a study of glioma-infiltrating T cells after dendritic cell vaccination (dated by TCRdb to about 2016). The library was generated by the immunoSEQ multiplex PCR assay. TCRdb retrieved this table from immuneACCESS and kept in-frame rearrangements only. Not all clones are present; in checked studies, unresolved V genes account for under half, and no reason is known for the remainder. The sample table holds about 64,000 clones, of which roughly four fifths were seen once. Together, the top ten hold about 8.9% of the sample. The material sequenced was blood, taken before dendritic cell vaccination. These receptors were collected from a human donor with glioblastoma.

This clone was found once. The gene calls are TRBV25-1 and TRBJ2-5, with 7 bases lining up with TRBD1. The trim removed 8 bases at V and 4 bases at J, leaving 7 bases unmatched. This CDR3 is built from 13 residues. The germline V gene encodes CDR1 MGHDK and CDR2 SYGVNS. The CDR3: CASGDRVGETQYF. The CDR3, as DNA: TGTGCCAGCGGAGACAGGGTAGGAGAGACCCAGTACTTC.

This chain joins TRBV5-6 and TRBJ2-5; TRBD1 is a possible D gene (5 bases). Germline V CDR1 and CDR2: SGHDT, YYEEEE. The V and J ends lost 0 bases and 12 bases respectively, with 12 bases between them. The CDR3 runs to 12 residues. The CDR3 DNA reads as TGTGCCAGCAGCTTGGGGAAGTCCAGGGAGTACTTC. Protein sequence: CASSLGKSREYF.